These 21 T cell receptor beta chains came from one sample sequenced in a study of molecular identifiers for immune sequencing clone quantification. TCRdb analysed the PCR reads with MiXCR anew, one entry per CDR3 protein. The sample contains nearly 650,000 distinct CDR3 sequences, around 25% of which appear only once. Sequenced input: naive CD8+ T cells from blood, with Jurkat cell RNA spiked in. The sample's subset: FACS-sorted CD8+CD4-CCR7+CD45RA+ naive T cells. These receptor sequences come from a human donor in good health. Some libraries in this study had Jurkat cell RNA spiked in.

J is TRBJ2-7 and V is TRBV10-2; 11 nucleotides match TRBD2. The CDR3 extends over 15 amino acids. CDR1 is WSHSY and CDR2 is SAAADI in the germline V gene. Trimming removed 4 bases from V and 5 bases from J; junction bases left unmatched: 7. The CDR3 protein is CASSGTSGSIDEQYF. Here the CDR3 DNA reads TGCGCCAGCAGTGGAACTAGCGGGAGTATAGACGAGCAGTACTTC.

This clonotype was recorded at least ten times. The CDR3 reads CASSHIGSRGPDTQYF. CDR3 sequence (DNA): TGCGCCAGCAGCCATATAGGGTCCCGGGGTCCAGATACGCAGTATTTT. The J gene is TRBJ2-3, the V gene TRBV5-1, with D tentatively TRBD2 (5 bases). From germline, CDR1 is SGHRS and CDR2 YFSETQ. CDR3 length equals 16 residues. V was shortened by 4 bases and J by 4 bases, with 19 bases between the two germline ends. The whole variable domain, remainder taken from reference TRBV5-1 and TRBJ2-3, is KAGVTQTPRYLIKTRGQQVTLSCSPISGHRSVSWYQQTPGQGLQFLFEYFSETQRNKGNFPGRFSGRQFSNSRSEMNVSTLELGDSALYLCASSHIGSRGPDTQYFGPGTRLTVL.

This clonotype turned up a few times. This sequence joins TRBV13 and TRBJ1-6, with D possibly matching TRBD1 (6 bases). The CDR3 is 18 residues long. Germline CDR1 PRHDT, CDR2 FYEKMQ (reference sequence). V lost 7 bases, J lost 10 bases, and 29 bases lay in between. CDR3 DNA sequence: TGTGCCAGCATGTATTTAGGGGGTGACCTTCCTCCCCACTCACCCCTCCACTTT. The encoded protein is CASMYLGGDLPPHSPLHF.

V gene TRBV4-1 combines with J gene TRBJ1-5, with TRBD1 as a possible D gene (5 bases). Trimming removed 3 bases at V and 11 bases at J, with 17 bases between. The CDR3 covers 14 residues. Germline lookup yields CDR1 MGHRA and CDR2 YSYEKL. CDR3 protein: CASSQRQWSIAQHF. The CDR3, as DNA: TGCGCCAGCAGCCAGAGACAGTGGTCGATTGCCCAGCATTTT.

This clonotype has a count of ten or more. This chain links TRBV28 with TRBJ2-1, with a weak D call TRBD2 (5 bases). Trimming stripped 6 bases from V and 8 bases from J, with 14 bases between. Germline assignment: CDR1 MDHEN and CDR2 SYDVKM. CDR3 length: 13 amino acids. The CDR3 spells CASRRGSSDEQFF. The CDR3 bases are TGTGCCAGCAGGCGAGGGAGTTCCGATGAGCAGTTCTTC.

In nucleotides, the CDR3 is TGTGCCAGCTGTCCCGGGACAGGGCATAGCAATCAGCCCCAGCATTTT. Its protein is CASCPGTGHSNQPQHF. This chain joins TRBV12-3 or TRBV12-4 and TRBJ1-5; 9 bases align to TRBD1. The ends lost 8 bases at V and 0 bases at J; junction bases unmatched: 8. This CDR3 has 16 amino acids.

The sample holds many counts of this clonotype. This rearrangement joins TRBV27 to TRBJ1-1; tentative D call: TRBD1 (6 bases). The CDR3 has 14 residues. Germline CDR1 and CDR2: MNHEY and SMNVEV (reference sequence). Trimming removed 3 bases at V and 5 bases at J, with 13 bases between. DNA of the CDR3: TGTGCCAGCAGTTTCGCAGGGGCAGGAACTGAAGCTTTCTTT. Amino acid sequence: CASSFAGAGTEAFF.

DNA of the CDR3: TGTGCCAGCAGTGAAAGGCTAGCGGGACCTTACAATGAGCAGTTCTTC. This codes for CASSERLAGPYNEQFF. The chain couples TRBV2 to TRBJ2-1; the match to TRBD2 covers 9 bases. Germline CDR1 reads SNHLY; CDR2 reads FYNNEI. The CDR3 is 16 residues long. After removal of 2 bases from V and 4 bases from J, the junction contained 6 bases not matched to a gene. The full variable domain, rest sourced from reference TRBV2 and TRBJ2-1, is EPEVTQTPSHQVTQMGQEVILRCVPISNHLYFYWYRQILGQKVEFLVSFYNNEISEKSEIFDDQFSVERPDGSNFTLKIRSTKLEDSAMYFCASSERLAGPYNEQFFGPGTRLTVL.

Details on this clonotype: Without the conserved terminal phenylalanine or tryptophan, this CDR3 likely stems from a read error. V is TRBV30 and J is TRBJ2-7; D perhaps matches TRBD1 (5 bases). The V end was cut by 1 base, the J end by 1 base, with 5 bases between. The CDR3 consists of 12 residues. Germline CDR1 reads GTSNPN; CDR2 reads SVGIG (reference sequence). Here the CDR3 reads CAWSGQSYEQYS. CDR3 bases: TGTGCCTGGAGTGGACAGTCCTACGAGCAGTACTCC.

This clonotype was observed many times. This chain connects TRBV5-1 to TRBJ1-1; 9 bases map to TRBD1. Germline values: CDR1 SGHRS, CDR2 YFSETQ. This CDR3 is 15 amino acids long. The V and J ends lost 0 bases and 4 bases, in that order; junction bases with no gene match: 4. CDR3 loop: CASSLAGTGTTEAFF. CDR3 DNA sequence: TGCGCCAGCAGCTTGGCGGGGACAGGGACCACTGAAGCTTTCTTT.

J is TRBJ2-7 and V is TRBV7-6, with D hard to call. The V gene lost 5 bases and the J gene lost 5 bases, with 16 bases spanning the gap. This CDR3 comprises 14 residues. CDR1 SGHVS and CDR2 FNYEAQ come from the germline V gene. The CDR3 region has the DNA TGTGCCAGCAGCCATCTTGATAACAGTCACGAGCAGTACTTC. This sequence encodes CASSHLDNSHEQYF.

This clonotype was counted at least ten times. The chain links TRBV7-3 to TRBJ2-1; TRBD1 aligns across 8 bases. After removal of 3 bases from V and 8 bases from J, the junction contained 0 bases not matched to a gene. The length of the CDR3 is 12 residues. CDR1 and CDR2 from the germline V gene are SGHTA and FQGTGA. CDR3 in amino acids: CASSLTGDEQFF. The DNA for the CDR3 is TGTGCCAGCAGCTTGACAGGGGATGAGCAGTTCTTC.

Many counts were recorded for this clonotype. The chain combines TRBV30 with TRBJ2-7; possibly TRBD2 for D (5 bases). This CDR3 has 15 residues. Germline CDR1 GTSNPN, CDR2 SVGIG (reference sequence). V lost 3 bases to trimming and J lost 2 bases, with 17 bases between them. CDR3 residues: CAWSLFAGVTYEQYF. The DNA of the CDR3 is TGTGCCTGGAGCCTTTTTGCCGGGGTCACCTACGAGCAGTACTTC.

The chain carries TRBV30 and TRBJ1-3; the D is unclear. The V end lost 4 bases, the J end lost 0 bases, and 10 bases lay between the germline ends. Germline assignment: CDR1 GTSNPN and CDR2 SVGIG (reference sequence). The CDR3 has 14 amino acids. The CDR3 DNA reads as TGTGCCTGGACCCCGGTGGGCTCTGGAAACACCATATATTTT. It encodes CAWTPVGSGNTIYF.

To note about this clonotype: Just one base apart from a much larger clone, this may be a read error. The chain couples TRBV14 to TRBJ2-5; D is possibly TRBD1 or TRBD2 (5 bases each). Germline loops: CDR1 SGHDN, CDR2 FVKESK. The CDR3 runs 17 residues. CDR3 protein: CASSQFYPPGTQETQHF. The CDR3 coding sequence is TGTGCCAGCAGCCAATTTTACCCTCCGGGGACCCAAGAGACCCAGCACTTC.

On this clonotype itself: A single base separates this from a much larger clone, so it may be a read error. The CDR3 sequence is CASSPRGRSYNEQFF. In DNA form, the CDR3 reads TGTGCCAGCAGTCCAAGGGGAAGGTCCTACAATGAGCAGTTCTTC. The chain employs TRBV25-1 and TRBJ2-1; perhaps TRBD1 as D (5 bases). V lost 5 bases and J 1 base, leaving 12 bases between the germline ends. The CDR3 is 15 residues long. Germline CDR1 is MGHDK and CDR2 is SYGVNS.

Comments on this clonotype: It may be a read error: a sequence one base away is much more abundant. The chain couples TRBV24-1 to TRBJ2-2; 10 positions match TRBD2. Germline V lookup: CDR1 KGHDR, CDR2 SFDVKD. This CDR3 region has 16 residues. CDR3: CAASDNTGTSAGELFF. DNA of the CDR3: TGTGCCGCCAGTGACAACACCGGGACTAGCGCCGGGGAGCTGTTTTTT.

Regarding this clonotype: A much larger clonotype is one base distant, so this may be a read error. This chain uses TRBV5-1 with TRBJ1-5; the D gene is possibly TRBD1 (6 bases). The germline CDR1 and CDR2 sequences are SGHRS and YFSETQ. The CDR3 consists of 15 residues. This chain's CDR3 is CASGLWAGGNQPQHF. The CDR3 DNA sequence: TGCGCCAGCGGCTTGTGGGCAGGGGGCAATCAGCCCCAGCATTTT.

This clonotype came up a few times. The V and J genes are TRBV4-1 and TRBJ2-2; D is uncertain. Germline CDR1 reads MGHRA; CDR2 reads YSYEKL. The V end lost 2 bases, the J end lost 9 bases, and 13 bases lay between the germline ends. There are 14 residues in the CDR3. The CDR3 sequence is CASSQTSQIRELFF. CDR3 sequence (DNA): TGCGCCAGCAGCCAAACCTCTCAGATCCGGGAGCTGTTTTTT.

This clonotype turned up a few times. A read error is possible here, since a much larger clone lies one base away. This chain connects TRBV5-1 to TRBJ1-1; tentative D call: TRBD1 (5 bases). CDR1 SGHRS and CDR2 YFSETQ come from the germline V gene. This CDR3 is 16 amino acids long. Trimming stripped 4 bases from V and 0 bases from J, with 16 bases between. Here the CDR3 DNA reads TGCGCCAGCAGCCCCACCGGACATAAGATGAACACTGAAGCTTTCTTT. It codes for CASSPTGHKMNTEAFF.

On this clonotype: No conserved phenylalanine or tryptophan ends this CDR3, so it is likely a read error. The chain has TRBV9 and TRBJ2-5; the D gene could be TRBD1 or TRBD2 (5 bases each). CDR1 is SGDLS, CDR2 YYNGEE, per germline. Trimming shortened V by 0 bases and J by 2 bases, and 8 bases separated the two germline ends. This CDR3 is 14 amino acids long. Here the CDR3 reads CASSVGDLQETQYI. CDR3 sequence (DNA): TGTGCCAGCAGCGTAGGGGACCTGCAAGAGACCCAGTACATC.